These 17 T cell receptor beta chains originate from one sample sequenced in a study of OX40 agonist ivuxolimab in advanced cancers. The method was immunoSEQ multiplex PCR; TCRdb's version includes in-frame clones alone and lacks a portion of them. The table lists 50,000 to 65,000 clones, about four fifths of them singletons. The sequencing used CD4+ or CD8+ T cells sorted from blood, collected in a trial of the OX40 agonist ivuxolimab. These receptors were obtained from an adult with an advanced solid tumor such as melanoma, head and neck, liver or kidney cancer.

The chain is built from TRBV7-2 and TRBJ1-5; TRBD1 might be the D (5 bases). This CDR3 has 16 amino acids. With 3 bases removed from V and 2 bases from J, the gap between germline ends came to 14 bases. From germline, CDR1 is SGHTA and CDR2 FQGNSA. The CDR3 sequence: CASSLSATGGNQPQHF. The DNA for the CDR3 is TGTGCCAGCAGCTTGTCGGCCACAGGAGGCAATCAGCCCCAGCATTTT.

V usage is TRBV30 and J usage is TRBJ1-2, with 12 bases aligning to TRBD1. CDR1 and CDR2 (germline): GTSNPN, SVGIG (reference sequence). The CDR3 totals 15 residues. In nucleotides, the CDR3 is TGTGCATACGGGACAGGGGGCAGGAGTAACTATGGCTACACCTTC. Protein product: CAYGTGGRSNYGYTF.

The rearrangement joins TRBV6-1 to TRBJ1-4; D gene unclear. Germline CDR1 is MNHNS and CDR2 is SASEGT. The CDR3 sequence is 11 residues long. V gave up 10 bases and J gave up 7 bases, with 10 bases separating them. The CDR3 DNA sequence: TGTGCCATCAAGGCGGGTGAAAAACTGTTTTTT. This encodes CAIKAGEKLFF.

The chain is built from TRBV7-8 and TRBJ1-1; D is perhaps TRBD1 (6 bases). The CDR3 spans 14 residues. Germline lookup yields CDR1 SGHVS and CDR2 FQNEAQ. Trimming stripped 1 base from V and 9 bases from J, with 15 bases between. The CDR3 spells CASSLGTESTKAFF. The CDR3 coding sequence is TGTGCCAGCAGCTTAGGGACAGAGAGCACAAAAGCTTTCTTT.

The rearrangement uses TRBV19 and TRBJ1-1; a weak D match, TRBD1 (6 bases). The germline V and J ends were trimmed by 5 bases and 4 bases, with 17 bases remaining between them. Per germline, CDR1 LNHDA and CDR2 SQIVND (reference sequence). This CDR3 region has 15 residues. For the CDR3, the DNA is TGTGCCAGTAGTCCGCAGACAGGCTTAGGCACTGAAGCTTTCTTT. It codes for CASSPQTGLGTEAFF. Full variable domain (missing parts from reference TRBV19 and TRBJ1-1): DGGITQSPKYLFRKEGQNVTLSCEQNLNHDAMYWYRQDPGQGLRLIYYSQIVNDFQKGDIAEGYSVSREKKESFPLTVTSAQKNPTAFYLCASSPQTGLGTEAFFGQGTRLTVV.

The chain has TRBV11-2 and TRBJ2-1; 10 bases are a match to TRBD2. J lost 4 bases, V lost 3 bases, and 6 bases had no gene match. Germline CDR1 and CDR2: SGHAT and FQNNGV. This CDR3 spans 16 amino acids. The CDR3 spells CASSFEASGRYNEQFF. For the CDR3, the DNA is TGTGCCAGCAGCTTCGAGGCTAGCGGGAGATACAATGAGCAGTTCTTC.

The genes are TRBV6-5 and TRBJ1-5; no definite D call. The CDR3 loop spans 15 amino acids. V was trimmed by 0 bases and J by 4 bases, leaving 10 bases between them. Germline V CDR1 and CDR2: MNHEY, SVGAGI. CDR3 sequence: CASSYSPPENQPQHF. CDR3 in DNA: TGTGCCAGCAGTTACTCGCCCCCTGAAAATCAGCCCCAGCATTTT.

In its sample, this clone was seen a few times. This sequence joins TRBV5-6 and TRBJ2-1, with TRBD2 identical over 10 bases. Germline lookup yields CDR1 SGHDT and CDR2 YYEEEE. CDR3 size: 15 residues. Trimming took 4 bases from V and 7 from J; bases not matched to a gene: 8. The CDR3 loop is CASSHSGGRINEQFF. CDR3 nucleotides: TGTGCCAGCAGCCATAGCGGGGGGCGAATTAATGAGCAGTTCTTC.

The chain links TRBV19 to TRBJ2-7; D is unresolved. This CDR3 is 14 amino acids long. CDR1 is LNHDA, CDR2 SQIVND, per germline (reference sequence). Trimming left V 7 bases short and J 5 bases short, with 18 bases between. The CDR3 bases are TGTGCCAGTAACAACCCGCGGTGGGGAAACGAGCAGTACTTC. It translates to CASNNPRWGNEQYF.

There are a few counts of this clone. The chain uses TRBV6-5 and TRBJ1-4; TRBD1 matches 12 bases. The CDR3 covers 14 residues. V lost 6 bases, J lost 7 bases, and 3 bases stayed unmatched. Germline CDR1 MNHEY, CDR2 SVGAGI. CDR3 sequence reads: CASRGQGAIEKLFF. CDR3 sequence (DNA): TGTGCCAGCAGGGGACAGGGGGCGATTGAAAAACTGTTTTTT.

The chain carries TRBV29-1 and TRBJ1-1, with D perhaps matching TRBD1 (6 bases). Trimming took off 7 bases at V and 7 bases at J, with 19 bases between the two ends. This CDR3 region has 13 residues. Germline loops: CDR1 SQVTM, CDR2 ANQGSEA. The CDR3 is CSADWGGQSEAFF. CDR3 coding DNA: TGCAGCGCGGATTGGGGGGGGCAGAGTGAAGCTTTCTTT.

The V call is TRBV6-1, the J call TRBJ2-5; TRBD2 matches 10 bases. CDR1 is MNHNS, CDR2 SASEGT, per germline. The CDR3 loop spans 15 amino acids. With V trimmed by 6 bases and J by 4 bases, 8 bases remained unmatched. DNA for the CDR3: TGTGCCAGCAGAGGGGGGCTAGCGGGGGTAGAGACCCAGTACTTC. It codes for CASRGGLAGVETQYF.

J is TRBJ1-5 and V is TRBV30; weak D call: TRBD1 (5 bases). The CDR3 runs to 14 residues. The ends were cut back, 0 bases at V and 6 bases at J, with 12 bases in the middle. Germline V gene data show CDR1 as GTSNPN and CDR2 as SVGIG (reference sequence). CDR3 in DNA: TGTGCCTGGAGTGTAGAGAGGGGATTTCAGCCCCAGCATTTT. It codes for CAWSVERGFQPQHF. The variable domain in full, with the rest retrieved from reference TRBV30 and TRBJ1-5, is SQTIHQWPATLVQPVGSPLSLECTVEGTSNPNLYWYRQAAGRGLQLLFYSVGIGQISSEVPQNLSASRPQDRQFILSSKKLLLSDSGFYLCAWSVERGFQPQHFGDGTRLSIL.

The rearrangement joins TRBV11-2 to TRBJ1-5; D gene ambiguous. V was trimmed by 2 bases and J by 2 bases, leaving 4 bases between them. In germline, CDR1 is SGHAT, CDR2 FQNNGV. This CDR3 is 13 amino acids long. The CDR3 loop is CASSLIGNQPQHF. In nucleotides, the CDR3 is TGTGCCAGCAGCTTAATCGGCAATCAGCCCCAGCATTTT.

The count of this clone is one. The V and J genes are TRBV7-6 and TRBJ1-3, with D maybe TRBD1 (5 bases). V was cut by 5 bases and J by 0 bases, with 8 bases left in between. The length of the CDR3 is 14 residues. Germline CDR1 is SGHVS and CDR2 is FNYEAQ. CDR3 in amino acids: CASSETVSGNTIYF. The CDR3 nucleotides read TGTGCCAGCAGCGAGACAGTCTCTGGAAACACCATATATTTT.

The CDR3 sequence is CSAEDGNTIYF. The CDR3 DNA sequence: TGCAGTGCTGAGGATGGAAACACCATATATTTT. The V call is TRBV20-1, the J call TRBJ1-3; D gene unclear. Trimming stripped 5 bases from V and 3 bases from J, with 5 bases between. Germline CDR1 reads DFQATT; CDR2 reads SNEGSKA (reference sequence). There are 11 residues in the CDR3.

This sequence joins TRBV19 and TRBJ1-5; D remains unclear. V gave up 7 bases and J gave up 2 bases, with 9 bases separating them. CDR3 length: 13 residues. Germline V gene lookup returns CDR1 LNHDA and CDR2 SQIVND (reference sequence). This CDR3 reads CASKAVGNQPQHF. For the CDR3, the DNA is TGTGCCAGTAAGGCCGTGGGCAATCAGCCCCAGCATTTT.